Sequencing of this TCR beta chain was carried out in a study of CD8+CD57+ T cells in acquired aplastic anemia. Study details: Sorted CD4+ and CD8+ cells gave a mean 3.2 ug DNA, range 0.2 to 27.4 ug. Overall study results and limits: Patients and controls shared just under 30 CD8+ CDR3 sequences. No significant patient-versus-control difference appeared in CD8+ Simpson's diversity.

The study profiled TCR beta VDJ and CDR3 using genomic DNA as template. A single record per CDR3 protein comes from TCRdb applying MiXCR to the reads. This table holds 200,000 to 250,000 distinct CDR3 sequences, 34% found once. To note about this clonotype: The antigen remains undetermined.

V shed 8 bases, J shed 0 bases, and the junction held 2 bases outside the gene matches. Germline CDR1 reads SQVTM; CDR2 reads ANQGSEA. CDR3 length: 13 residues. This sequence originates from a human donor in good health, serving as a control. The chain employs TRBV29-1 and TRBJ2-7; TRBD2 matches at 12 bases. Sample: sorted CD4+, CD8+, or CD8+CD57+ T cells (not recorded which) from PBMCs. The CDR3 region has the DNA TGCAGCTTGACTAGCGGGAGCTCCTACGAGCAGTACTTC. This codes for CSLTSGSSYEQYF.